The 17 T cell receptor beta chains below come from one sample, sequenced in a study of shared clonotypes between healthy human individuals. Sequenced by immunoSEQ multiplex PCR; TCRdb stores in-frame clones only, minus some. Of under 1,100,000 clones in the sample, about 75% were seen once. Sequencing input: memory CD4+ T cells sorted from blood. The subset was: CD45RA-negative fraction. All receptors come from a man aged 18 to 29 in good health.

The chain combines TRBV29-1 with TRBJ2-3; D is undetermined. The CDR3 is 12 residues long. The V gene lost 6 bases and the J gene lost 0 bases, with 7 bases spanning the gap. CDR1 and CDR2 from the germline V gene are SQVTM and ANQGSEA. CDR3 DNA sequence: TGCAGCGTCCAACAGAGCACAGATACGCAGTATTTT. Translating gives CSVQQSTDTQYF.

The chain has TRBV10-3 and TRBJ1-1; D is perhaps TRBD1 (5 bases). Germline CDR1 is ENHRY and CDR2 is SYGVKD. Trimming took off 7 bases at V and 7 bases at J, with 16 bases between the two ends. This CDR3 comprises 13 residues. Here the CDR3 reads CAIKQRQPDEAFF. The CDR3 bases are TGTGCCATCAAACAGCGACAGCCTGATGAAGCTTTCTTT.

The CDR3 region is CASSPNLSGNTIYF. The CDR3, as DNA: TGTGCCAGCAGCCCCAACCTCTCTGGAAACACCATATATTTT. J is TRBJ1-3 and V is TRBV7-9; no clear D. The length of the CDR3 is 14 residues. CDR1 and CDR2 from the germline V gene are SEHNR and FQNEAQ (reference sequence). Trimming shortened V by 5 bases and J by 0 bases, and 8 bases separated the two germline ends.

V is TRBV19 and J is TRBJ2-7; no clear D. V was shortened by 5 bases and J by 2 bases, with 4 bases between the two germline ends. The CDR3 is 11 residues long. The germline gives CDR1 LNHDA, CDR2 SQIVND (reference sequence). The CDR3 DNA is TGTGCCAGTAGTGAAGCCTACGAGCAGTACTTC. Residues: CASSEAYEQYF.

The V gene is TRBV5-1, the J gene TRBJ1-2, with D possibly TRBD1 on 5 matching bases. The CDR3 totals 14 residues. The V gene lost 4 bases and the J gene lost 6 bases, with 16 bases spanning the gap. CDR1 and CDR2 from the germline V gene are SGHRS and YFSETQ. CDR3 DNA: TGCGCCAGCAGCCCAATGGGGCCGGAGAATGGCTACACCTTC. Translated, it gives CASSPMGPENGYTF.

This chain connects TRBV2 to TRBJ2-7; D gene unclear. CDR3 length: 14 amino acids. Trimming shortened V by 2 bases and J by 6 bases, and 14 bases separated the two germline ends. Germline V CDR1 and CDR2: SNHLY, FYNNEI. This chain's CDR3 is CASSEIGDVVEQYF. In DNA form, the CDR3 reads TGTGCCAGCAGTGAAATAGGAGACGTCGTCGAGCAGTACTTC.

This chain connects TRBV19 to TRBJ2-7, with TRBD1 matching over 8 bases. Germline V gives CDR1 LNHDA, CDR2 SQIVND (reference sequence). The junction had 7 bases not matched to a gene; V was cut back by 2 bases and J by 4 bases. CDR3 length equals 15 residues. For the CDR3, the DNA is TGTGCCAGTAGTATAAAATCCAGGGGGCCGTACGAGCAGTACTTC. This sequence encodes CASSIKSRGPYEQYF.

This chain uses TRBV10-3 with TRBJ2-2, with D hard to call. Germline V gene data show CDR1 as ENHRY and CDR2 as SYGVKD. The CDR3 covers 13 residues. V shed 6 bases and J shed 2 bases, with 7 bases lying between them. CDR3 DNA sequence: TGTGCCATCAGGCTACAAAACACCGGGGAGCTGTTTTTT. It specifies CAIRLQNTGELFF.

The rearrangement joins TRBV10-3 to TRBJ2-1; D might be TRBD2 (6 bases). This CDR3 has 15 residues. Germline values: CDR1 ENHRY, CDR2 SYGVKD. Trimming cost V 3 bases and J 5 bases, with 14 bases left between them. The CDR3 is CAISEISGNNNEQFF. The CDR3 bases are TGTGCCATCAGTGAAATTAGCGGAAACAACAATGAGCAGTTCTTC.

This clone has only one observation. The rearrangement links TRBV29-1 to TRBJ2-1; the match to TRBD2 covers 8 bases. The V gene end was trimmed by 5 bases and the J gene end by 9 bases; junction bases not matched to a gene: 9. Germline lookup yields CDR1 SQVTM and CDR2 ANQGSEA. The CDR3 contains 13 residues. The CDR3 protein is CSVLTGGDGEQFF. The CDR3, as DNA: TGCAGCGTTTTGACGGGAGGGGACGGTGAGCAGTTCTTC.

The chain has TRBV2 and TRBJ2-4, with D possibly matching TRBD1 (6 bases). Trimming shortened V by 7 bases and J by 6 bases, and 13 bases separated the two germline ends. Germline V CDR1 and CDR2: SNHLY, FYNNEI. The CDR3 loop spans 13 amino acids. CDR3 nucleotide sequence: TGTGCCAGCATGAGGGGCAGGGGAAACATTCAGTACTTC. Its translation: CASMRGRGNIQYF.

The sample holds one count of this clone. The CDR3 coding sequence is TGTGCCAGCATTCCCTCCGGGACCTCAACGGGTAACACTGAAGCTTTCTTT. Translation gives CASIPSGTSTGNTEAFF. J is TRBJ1-1 and V is TRBV5-6, with D tentatively TRBD1 (5 bases). Germline CDR1 is SGHDT and CDR2 is YYEEEE. The CDR3 runs 17 residues. Between the trimmed V and J ends, which lost 6 bases and 2 bases, there was a span of 23 bases.

The chain has TRBV5-8 and TRBJ2-2; the D gene is possibly TRBD2 (6 bases). The germline V and J ends were trimmed by 4 bases and 7 bases, with 11 bases remaining between them. Germline V gene sequence: CDR1 SGHTS, CDR2 YDEGEE. This CDR3 spans 13 amino acids. The CDR3 loop is CASSRKRVGELFF. DNA of the CDR3: TGTGCCAGCAGCCGCAAGCGGGTCGGGGAGCTGTTTTTT.

This clone was seen only a few times. The rearrangement links TRBV5-1 to TRBJ1-2, with D tentatively TRBD1 (6 bases). CDR3 length: 13 amino acids. Between the trimmed V and J ends, which lost 4 bases and 7 bases, there was a span of 14 bases. Germline V gene data show CDR1 as SGHRS and CDR2 as YFSETQ. CDR3 amino acids: CASSPKGDGGYTF. The CDR3 bases are TGCGCCAGCAGCCCGAAGGGGGATGGTGGCTACACCTTC.

The V and J genes are TRBV29-1 and TRBJ1-4; D may be TRBD1 (6 bases). This CDR3 comprises 15 residues. The V gene's germline CDR1 is SQVTM and CDR2 ANQGSEA. The germline V and J ends were trimmed by 7 bases and 0 bases, with 15 bases remaining between them. The CDR3 spells CSAYTGRATNEKLFF. The CDR3 nucleotides are TGCAGCGCCTATACAGGGCGCGCAACTAATGAAAAACTGTTTTTT.

The chain employs TRBV7-9 and TRBJ2-4; 8 bases match TRBD2. V trimming: 6 bases; J trimming: 3 bases; junction bases outside the gene matches: 7. The CDR3 spans 15 residues. CDR1 and CDR2 from the germline V gene are SEHNR and FQNEAQ (reference sequence). CDR3 coding DNA: TGTGCCAGCAGGGACCCAAGCGGGAGCAAAAACATTCAGTACTTC. Protein product: CASRDPSGSKNIQYF.

This chain links TRBV13 with TRBJ2-1; 10 bases agree with TRBD1. After removal of 5 bases from V and 7 bases from J, the junction contained 11 bases not matched to a gene. Germline V gene lookup returns CDR1 PRHDT and CDR2 FYEKMQ (reference sequence). CDR3 length: 16 amino acids. The DNA for the CDR3 is TGTGCCAGCAGCCCGGACTTCCGGACAGGGGGAAATGAGCAGTTCTTC. Protein: CASSPDFRTGGNEQFF.